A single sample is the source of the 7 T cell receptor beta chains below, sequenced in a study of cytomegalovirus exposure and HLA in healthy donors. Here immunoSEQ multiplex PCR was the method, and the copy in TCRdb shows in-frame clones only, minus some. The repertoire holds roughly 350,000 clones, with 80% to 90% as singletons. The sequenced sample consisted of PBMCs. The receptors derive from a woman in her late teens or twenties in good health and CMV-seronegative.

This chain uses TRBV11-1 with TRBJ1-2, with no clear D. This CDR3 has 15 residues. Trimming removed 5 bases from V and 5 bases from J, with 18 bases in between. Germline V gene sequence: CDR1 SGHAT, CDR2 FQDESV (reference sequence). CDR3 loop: CASSPRGQRGYGYTF. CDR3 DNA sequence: TGTGCCAGCAGCCCCCGAGGGCAGCGCGGGTATGGCTACACCTTC.

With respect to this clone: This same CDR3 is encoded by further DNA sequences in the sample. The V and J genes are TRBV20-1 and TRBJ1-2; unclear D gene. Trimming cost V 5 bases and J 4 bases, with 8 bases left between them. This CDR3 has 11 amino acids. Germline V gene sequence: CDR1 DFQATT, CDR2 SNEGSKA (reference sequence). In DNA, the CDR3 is TGCAGTGCTCGGTCGATCTATGGCTACACCTTC. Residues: CSARSIYGYTF.

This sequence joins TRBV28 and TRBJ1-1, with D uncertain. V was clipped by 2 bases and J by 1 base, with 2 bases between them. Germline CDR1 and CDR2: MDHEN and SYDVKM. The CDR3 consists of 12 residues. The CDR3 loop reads CASSLQNTEAFF. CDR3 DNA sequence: TGTGCCAGCAGTTTACAGAACACTGAAGCTTTCTTT. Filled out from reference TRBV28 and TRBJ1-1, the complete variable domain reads DVKVTQSSRYLVKRTGEKVFLECVQDMDHENMFWYRQDPGLGLRLIYFSYDVKMKEKGDIPEGYSVSREKKERFSLILESASTNQTSMYLCASSLQNTEAFFGQGTRLTVV.

CDR3 nucleotide sequence: TGTGCCAGCAGGGACAGGGCCAGCTCCTACGAGCAGTACTTC. Protein product: CASRDRASSYEQYF. The V call is TRBV2, the J call TRBJ2-7; TRBD1 agrees at 8 bases. After removal of 6 bases from V and 0 bases from J, the junction contained 4 bases not matched to a gene. CDR3 size: 14 residues. Germline V gene lookup returns CDR1 SNHLY and CDR2 FYNNEI.

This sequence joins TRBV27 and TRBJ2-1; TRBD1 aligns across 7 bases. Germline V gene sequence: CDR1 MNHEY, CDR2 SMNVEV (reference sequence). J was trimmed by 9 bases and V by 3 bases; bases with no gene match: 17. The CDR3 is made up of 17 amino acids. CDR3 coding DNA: TGTGCCAGCAGTTTGGGGGAACAGGGGACCCCAGGAAGTGAGCAGTTCTTC. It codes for CASSLGEQGTPGSEQFF.

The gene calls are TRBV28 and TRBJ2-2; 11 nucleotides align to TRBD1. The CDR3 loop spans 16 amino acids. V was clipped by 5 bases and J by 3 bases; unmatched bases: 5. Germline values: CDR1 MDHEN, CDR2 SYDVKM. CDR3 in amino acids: CASSPRDRGDTGELFF. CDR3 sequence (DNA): TGTGCCAGCAGTCCGCGGGACAGGGGGGACACCGGGGAGCTGTTTTTT.

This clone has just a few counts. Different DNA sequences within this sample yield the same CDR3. CDR3 sequence: CSADRGYEQYF. Written as DNA, the CDR3 is TGCAGTGCGGACAGGGGTTACGAGCAGTACTTC. The chain is built from TRBV20-1 and TRBJ2-7; 9 bases agree with TRBD1. CDR3 size: 11 residues. Trimming removed 6 bases from V and 4 bases from J; junction bases left unmatched: 1. Per the germline V gene, CDR1 is DFQATT and CDR2 is SNEGSKA (reference sequence).